These 25 T cell receptor delta chains originate from one sample sequenced in a study of γδ T cells in repeated Plasmodium falciparum infection. TCRdb re-processed the multiplex PCR reads using CATT. The sample records tens of thousands of delta-chain clones, roughly 0.9% being singletons. Gammadelta T cells were flow-sorted from PBMC into Vgamma9/Vdelta2+ and Vdelta2-negative populations for bulk analysis. Source material: gamma-delta T cells from blood. These receptor sequences come from a pool of human donors (malaria-infected and uninfected, not separated).

This clone was seen ten or more times. The likely explanation is a read error, given a far larger clone one base away. Other DNA sequences in this sample translate to the same CDR3. V gene TRDV2 combines with J gene TRDJ1; 8 nucleotides align to TRDD3. The CDR3 is 20 amino acids. Germline CDR1 is GEAIGNYY and CDR2 is EKD. Trimming at V came to 1 base and at J to 0 bases, leaving 18 bases not matched to a gene. The CDR3, as DNA: TGTGCCTGTGACACGGTGGGATGGGGGATTCGCCAGATACACACCGATAAACTCATCTTT. Its translation: CACDTVGWGIRQIHTDKLIF.

As to this clone: This DNA translates differently at residue 6 from the TCRdb protein, which is that of a much larger clone; a read error is likely, and the protein shown is the DNA's own translation. The chain joins TRDV1 to TRDJ1; 12 nucleotides match TRDD3. TCRdb lists no J gene, so it was determined here by aligning the DNA to germline. J lost 1 base, V lost 5 bases, and 11 bases had no gene match. From germline, CDR1 is TSWWSYY and CDR2 QGS. The CDR3 length is 18 residues. CDR3 coding DNA: TGTGCTCTTGGGCTCCCACGGCTGGGGGATACGATCACCGATAAACTCATCTTT. Amino acids: CALGLPRLGDTITDKLIF.

This clone came up a few times. TCRdb lists the protein of a much larger clone for this DNA, which differs at residue 8, so this is likely a read error; the protein given here is translated from the DNA itself. The chain combines TRDV2 with TRDJ1, with a weak D call TRDD3 (6 bases). TCRdb does not report a J gene; here it was assigned by matching the DNA to germline references. This CDR3 region has 15 residues. V shed 1 base and J shed 0 bases, with 11 bases lying between them. Germline lookup yields CDR1 GEAIGNYY and CDR2 EKD. CDR3 in amino acids: CACDTSWGNTDKLIF. The CDR3 bases are TGTGCCTGTGACACTTCCTGGGGCAACACCGATAAACTCATCTTT.

On this clone itself: A far larger clone is off by one base, so a read error is likely. Additional DNA sequences in this sample encode the identical CDR3. CDR3 loop: CALGGKLGGYDMYTDKLIF. The CDR3 region has the DNA TGTGCTCTTGGGGGCAAGCTTGGGGGATACGATATGTACACCGATAAACTCATCTTT. The rearrangement links TRDV1 to TRDJ1; 11 positions match TRDD3. TCRdb supplies no J gene; here it was assigned by aligning the nucleotide sequence to germline. V shed 4 bases and J 0 bases; nucleotides not matched to a gene: 13. The CDR3 length is 19 residues. Germline V lookup: CDR1 TSWWSYY, CDR2 QGS.

About this clone: TCRdb pairs this DNA with a much larger clone's protein that differs at residue 15, likely a read error; the protein shown was translated from the DNA. The DNA for the CDR3 is TGTGCCTGTGACACCGTGGTTATGGGGGATACGCGCCTGGCCGAAAAACTCATCTTT. Translating it yields CACDTVVMGDTRLAEKLIF. The chain uses TRDV2 and TRDJ1; the match to TRDD3 covers 11 bases. Germline CDR1 is GEAIGNYY and CDR2 is EKD. This CDR3 comprises 19 residues.

As to this clone: TCRdb has a much larger clone's protein, which differs at residue 4 from the translation of this DNA, likely because of a read error; what is shown is the protein translated from the DNA. The chain recombines TRDV2 with TRDJ1; D gene ambiguous. TCRdb offers no J gene call, so here the DNA was matched to germline to obtain one. This CDR3 is 14 amino acids long. Germline CDR1 GEAIGNYY, CDR2 EKD. CDR3 DNA sequence: TGTGCCTGTGGCACCCGGGGCCCCACCGATAAACTCATCTTT. Residues: CACGTRGPTDKLIF.

Regarding this clone: This DNA's translation differs at residue 18 from TCRdb's protein, which comes from a much larger clone; a read error is likely, and the protein shown is translated from the DNA. This chain links TRDV1 with TRDJ1; D may be TRDD3 (6 bases). Germline matching of the DNA provided the J gene here, since TCRdb leaves it blank. The CDR3 is made up of 22 amino acids. CDR1 is TSWWSYY, CDR2 QGS, per germline. V was pared by 3 bases and J by 6 bases, with 38 bases between. As DNA, the CDR3 is TGTGCTCTTGGGGACCATCACTACTTCTTTCACTGGGCCGCCCTCCGTACCAATAAACTCATCTTT. Translated: CALGDHHYFFHWAALRTNKLIF.

On this clone: TCRdb's protein for this DNA is that of a much larger clone and differs from the translation at residue 13, likely a read error; the protein shown is the DNA translation. The chain combines TRDV2 with TRDJ2, with 13 bases aligning to TRDD3. In the absence of a J gene in TCRdb, the DNA was matched to germline to assign it here. CDR1 GEAIGNYY and CDR2 EKD come from the germline V gene. J gave up 6 bases and V 0 bases, and 12 bases lay outside the gene matches. The CDR3 has 19 amino acids. CDR3 bases: TGTGCCTGTGACACCGTACTGGGGGATACGCACGCGATGGCAGCACAACTCTTCTTT. As protein: CACDTVLGDTHAMAAQLFF.

This clone showed up many times. The J gene is TRDJ3, the V gene TRDV1, with 13 bases identical to TRDD3. Germline V gene data show CDR1 as TSWWSYY and CDR2 as QGS. After removal of 2 bases from V and 0 bases from J, the junction contained 19 bases not matched to a gene. The CDR3 is made up of 25 amino acids. The CDR3 DNA reads TGTGCTCTTGGGGAATTGGCTTCCTACGGTTACTGGGGGATACGCGTCTCCTGGGACACCCGACAGATGTTTTTC. It specifies CALGELASYGYWGIRVSWDTRQMFF.

Notes on this clone: The likely explanation is a read error, given a far larger clone one base away. At the DNA level, this CDR3 is encoded by other sequences in the same sample as well. The V gene is TRDV1, the J gene TRDJ1; 7 nucleotides align to TRDD3. TCRdb is silent on the J gene; assignment here came from matching the DNA to germline. The germline CDR1 and CDR2 sequences are TSWWSYY and QGS. The V gene end was trimmed by 3 bases and the J gene end by 10 bases; junction bases not matched to a gene: 17. The CDR3 loop spans 16 amino acids. The CDR3 loop is CALGDPYPGGPVGLIF. CDR3 in DNA: TGTGCTCTTGGGGACCCGTACCCTGGGGGCCCAGTTGGACTCATCTTT.

Worth noting for this clone: A far larger clone is just one base off, so this is likely a read error. Other nucleotide sequences from this sample produce the same CDR3. The chain combines TRDV2 with TRDJ1, with D perhaps matching TRDD3 (6 bases). The J gene is absent in TCRdb and was assigned here via DNA matching to germline. Looked up from germline, CDR1 is GEAIGNYY and CDR2 is EKD. Trimming took 2 bases from V and 2 from J, leaving 17 bases between them. CDR3 length: 16 residues. The CDR3 sequence: CACDKLGDAETDKLIF. The CDR3 DNA sequence: TGTGCCTGTGACAAACTAGGGGATGCCGAGACCGATAAACTCATCTTT.

As for this clone: TCRdb's protein, taken from a much larger clone, differs from this DNA's translation at residue 13, likely owing to a read error; the protein displayed comes from the DNA. No J gene was assigned, while the V gene was called as TRDV2; TRDD3 reflects the table's D call only, with no check against the DNA. CDR3 length equals 15 residues. The germline CDR1 and CDR2 sequences are GEAIGNYY and EKD. CDR3 loop: CACDTNSGGIDKPIF. The CDR3 coding sequence is TGTGCCTGTGACACGAACTCTGGGGGGATCGATAAACCCATCTTT.

This clone showed up many times. With only one base between it and a far larger clone, this is likely a read error. This sample also contains other DNA sequences that code for the same CDR3. The chain links TRDV1 to TRDJ1; 8 positions match TRDD3. CDR1 is TSWWSYY and CDR2 is QGS in the germline V gene. The CDR3 consists of 18 residues. CDR3 sequence reads: CALGELWGTRYGTDKLIF. The CDR3 DNA follows: TGTGCTCTTGGAGAACTCTGGGGGACCCGTTACGGAACCGATAAACTCATCTTT.

In this sample, this clone is medium-sized. Other DNA variants within this sample encode the same CDR3. V and J are TRDV2 and TRDJ4, with D possibly TRDD3 on 5 matching bases. This CDR3 has 9 amino acids. Per germline, CDR1 GEAIGNYY and CDR2 EKD. V was cut by 8 bases and J by 11 bases, with 14 bases left in between. The CDR3 sequence: CAFHGGIIF. The CDR3 DNA reads TGTGCCTTCCACGGGGGTATTATCTTT.

Worth noting for this clone: TCRdb's listed protein matches a much larger clone and diverges from this DNA's translation at residue 12, likely through a read error; the protein shown comes from the DNA. The chain couples TRDV2 to TRDJ2; D call uncertain. Because TCRdb records no J gene, it was assigned here through a match of the DNA to germline. Looked up from germline, CDR1 is GEAIGNYY and CDR2 is EKD. The CDR3 is made up of 16 amino acids. The CDR3 coding sequence is TGTGCCTGTGACACCGTATATGGGAGAGGGACAGAACAACTCTTCTTT. Translating gives CACDTVYGRGTEQLFF.

This clone was picked up a small number of times. TCRdb pairs this DNA with a much larger clone's protein that differs at residue 15, likely a read error; the protein shown was translated from the DNA. The chain joins TRDV2 to TRDJ1; 7 bases map to TRDD3. TCRdb supplies no J gene; here it was assigned by aligning the nucleotide sequence to germline. CDR1 and CDR2 from the germline V gene are GEAIGNYY and EKD. CDR3 length: 19 amino acids. CDR3 protein: CACDTVGSVVGDHTYKLIF. As DNA, the CDR3 is TGTGCCTGTGACACCGTGGGCAGTGTGGTGGGGGACCACACCTATAAACTCATCTTT.

In the case of this clone: TCRdb assigns this DNA the protein of a much larger clone, which departs from its translation at residue 19; this likely reflects a read error, and the protein shown comes from translating the DNA. The chain couples TRDV1 to TRDJ2; 9 bases are shared with TRDD2. TCRdb records no J gene; here it was assigned by comparing the DNA to germline. CDR1 TSWWSYY and CDR2 QGS come from the germline V gene. The CDR3 has 22 amino acids. CDR3 protein: CALGEPPSYPGEGDPRSAKLFF. CDR3 nucleotide sequence: TGTGCTCTTGGGGAACCTCCTTCCTACCCCGGGGAGGGGGATCCTAGGTCAGCAAAACTCTTCTTT.

Notes on this clone: TCRdb's entry gives the protein of a much larger clone, which mismatches this DNA's translation at residue 9, likely from a read error; the protein reported here is translated from the DNA. The J gene is TRDJ1, the V gene TRDV3, with 10 bases that match TRDD3. The CDR3 loop spans 18 amino acids. V was pared by 2 bases and J by 5 bases, with 20 bases of the junction left unmatched. Germline V gene data show CDR1 as TVYSNPD and CDR2 as GDNSRS (reference sequence). The CDR3 protein is CAFPSPCVPGDTQDKLIF. The CDR3 region has the DNA TGTGCCTTTCCTTCCCCTTGCGTACCGGGGGATACGCAGGATAAACTCATCTTT.

Notes on this clone: This sequence is one base from a far larger clone and is likely a read error. Within the sample, other DNA sequences also encode this same CDR3. The chain carries TRDV1 and TRDJ1, with 11 bases identical to TRDD3. No J segment appears in TCRdb, so it was assigned here by matching the sequence to germline. The germline CDR1 and CDR2 sequences are TSWWSYY and QGS. The J segment lost 0 bases and the V segment lost 3 bases, leaving 30 bases of the junction unmatched. The CDR3 spans 25 residues. DNA of the CDR3: TGTGCTCTTGGGGACCACTGGCCTTCCAGGCGCAACTCTGGGGGATACAAGTGGTACACCGATAAACTCATCTTT. As protein: CALGDHWPSRRNSGGYKWYTDKLIF.

This clone was picked up a small number of times. A far larger clone is off by one base, so a read error is likely. Other DNA sequences in the same sample also yield this CDR3. V and J are TRDV2 and TRDJ1, with a possible D match to TRDD3 (5 bases). This CDR3 has 16 residues. Germline CDR1 is GEAIGNYY and CDR2 is EKD. CDR3 loop: CACDTVGRGYTDKLIF. CDR3 DNA: TGTGCCTGCGACACCGTGGGGAGGGGGTACACCGATAAACTCATCTTT.

About this clone: TCRdb's entry gives the protein of a much larger clone, which mismatches this DNA's translation at residue 11, likely from a read error; the protein reported here is translated from the DNA. CDR3 DNA sequence: TGTGCCTGTGACACCTTGGGCCATACTGGGGAATGGTACACCGATAAACTCATCTTT. Amino acids: CACDTLGHTGEWYTDKLIF. The rearrangement joins TRDV2 to TRDJ1; 7 bases match TRDD3. In the absence of a J gene in TCRdb, the DNA was matched to germline to assign it here. J was trimmed by 0 bases and V by 0 bases; bases with no gene match: 15. Germline V gives CDR1 GEAIGNYY, CDR2 EKD. CDR3 length: 19 residues.

This clone has more than one count but fewer than ten. TCRdb assigns this DNA the protein of a much larger clone, which departs from its translation at residue 6; this likely reflects a read error, and the protein shown comes from translating the DNA. The chain uses TRDV1 and TRDJ1; perhaps TRDD2 as D (5 bases). TCRdb records no J gene; here it was assigned by comparing the DNA to germline. The CDR3 is 19 residues long. Trimming shortened V by 4 bases and J by 0 bases, and 24 bases separated the two germline ends. Looked up from germline, CDR1 is TSWWSYY and CDR2 is QGS. The CDR3 nucleotides read TGTGCTCTTGGGGTGAGCAACTTCCCCCCAAGGAGGAACACCGATAAACTCATCTTT. It encodes CALGVSNFPPRRNTDKLIF.

Turning to this clone: This DNA's translation differs at residue 7 from TCRdb's protein, which comes from a much larger clone; a read error is likely, and the protein shown is translated from the DNA. The CDR3 reads CACDTIGAGGYRPRSPSDKLIF. CDR3 bases: TGTGCCTGTGACACCATCGGGGCTGGGGGATACCGCCCTAGGTCCCCTTCCGATAAACTCATCTTT. V is TRDV2 and J is TRDJ1; TRDD3 aligns across 11 bases. This CDR3 region has 22 residues. The V gene's germline CDR1 is GEAIGNYY and CDR2 EKD. V lost 0 bases to trimming and J lost 3 bases; unmatched junction nucleotides: 23.

Note on this clone: Only one base separates this from a far larger clonotype, so it likely reflects a read error. This sample also contains other DNA sequences that code for the same CDR3. This chain joins TRDV2 and TRDJ1, with D perhaps TRDD3 (6 bases). Matching the DNA to germline supplied the J gene, which TCRdb does not give. This CDR3 has 18 amino acids. Per germline, CDR1 GEAIGNYY and CDR2 EKD. Trimming pared 3 bases from V and 0 bases from J, leaving 22 bases between. CDR3 loop: CACDPMGTGGLHTDKLIF. The CDR3 nucleotides are TGTGCCTGTGACCCCATGGGGACAGGGGGACTACACACCGATAAACTCATCTTT.

Of note for this clone: A read error likely explains why the TCRdb protein, taken from a much larger clone, differs from this DNA's translation at residue 11; the protein shown is translated from the DNA. The chain joins TRDV1 to TRDJ1; TRDD3 might be the D (8 bases). Here the J gene came from matching the DNA to germline, since TCRdb omits it. This CDR3 spans 16 amino acids. V lost 4 bases and J 8 bases, leaving 23 bases between the germline ends. Germline-derived CDR1 and CDR2 are TSWWSYY and QGS. CDR3: CALGALPPGGVGKLIF. The CDR3 region has the DNA TGTGCTCTTGGGGCCCTTCCTCCTGGGGGAGTGGGCAAACTCATCTTT.